The 14 T cell receptor beta chains in this list originate from one sample, sequenced in a study of blood T cell repertoires in COVID-19. Assay: immunoSEQ multiplex PCR; the TCRdb copy retains only in-frame clones and omits some. The top ten clones hold 10% to 15% of a sample with 120,000 to 150,000 clones, 65% to 85% of them seen once. What was sequenced was peripheral blood. These receptors all come from a man aged 55 to 70 with active or convalescent COVID-19.

This sequence joins TRBV24-1 and TRBJ1-6, with no clear D. The length of the CDR3 is 14 residues. Germline-derived CDR1 and CDR2 are KGHDR and SFDVKD. Between the trimmed V and J ends, which lost 3 bases and 9 bases, there was a span of 11 bases. Here the CDR3 reads CATSDTGWGSPLHF. The CDR3 nucleotides read TGTGCCACCAGTGATACGGGATGGGGTTCACCCCTCCACTTT.

The chain couples TRBV28 to TRBJ2-2, with 7 bases fitting TRBD1. Germline V gene sequence: CDR1 MDHEN, CDR2 SYDVKM. The CDR3 runs 14 residues. V lost 9 bases and J lost 8; bases outside the gene matches: 12. The CDR3, as DNA: TGTGCCAGTGACAGGGACGACCCCTCGGGGGAGCTGTTTTTT. It yields the protein CASDRDDPSGELFF. The whole variable domain, remainder taken from reference TRBV28 and TRBJ2-2, is DVKVTQSSRYLVKRTGEKVFLECVQDMDHENMFWYRQDPGLGLRLIYFSYDVKMKEKGDIPEGYSVSREKKERFSLILESASTNQTSMYLCASDRDDPSGELFFGEGSRLTVL.

The chain carries TRBV7-9 and TRBJ1-3; 7 nucleotides line up with TRBD1. CDR1 and CDR2 (germline): SEHNR, FQNEAQ (reference sequence). Losses at the gene ends were 5 bases for V and 4 bases for J; bases not matched to a gene: 5. This CDR3 is built from 14 residues. The CDR3 DNA sequence: TGTGCCAGCAGCCCCGGGACAGCAGGAAACACCATATATTTT. It is translated as CASSPGTAGNTIYF.

This clone was observed a single time. The V call is TRBV28, the J call TRBJ1-1; D might be TRBD1 (6 bases). V lost 6 bases to trimming and J lost 7 bases, with 18 bases between them. Looked up from germline, CDR1 is MDHEN and CDR2 is SYDVKM. CDR3 length: 14 amino acids. This CDR3 reads CASSLPSGAGEAFF. CDR3 nucleotide sequence: TGTGCCAGCAGCCTACCATCAGGGGCGGGTGAAGCTTTCTTT.

The rearrangement links TRBV15 to TRBJ2-1; 14 nucleotides line up with TRBD2. CDR1 LNHNV and CDR2 YYDKDF come from the germline V gene (reference sequence). The V segment lost 3 bases and the J segment 10 bases; nucleotides outside the gene matches: 8. The CDR3 loop spans 16 amino acids. The CDR3 reads CATSRGGLAGVQEQFF. CDR3 nucleotide sequence: TGTGCCACCAGCAGGGGGGGACTAGCGGGAGTTCAGGAGCAGTTCTTC.

This chain uses TRBV12-3 or TRBV12-4 with TRBJ2-1, with a tentative D call TRBD2 (6 bases). V dropped 5 bases and J dropped 13 bases, with 15 bases sitting between them. The CDR3 length is 12 residues. CDR3 sequence (DNA): TGTGCCAGCAGTAACTCGGAGGGCCCTCAGTTCTTC. Amino acids: CASSNSEGPQFF.

This clone was seen only once. The chain carries TRBV10-3 and TRBJ1-2; unclear D gene. Between the trimmed V and J ends, which lost 0 bases and 2 bases, there was a span of 7 bases. Germline V gene lookup returns CDR1 ENHRY and CDR2 SYGVKD. The CDR3 is made up of 14 amino acids. As DNA, the CDR3 is TGTGCCATCAGTGAGTCACGAGGGAACTATGGCTACACCTTC. It specifies CAISESRGNYGYTF.

This chain uses TRBV7-2 with TRBJ1-4; D is ambiguous. This CDR3 is 14 amino acids long. V lost 0 bases and J lost 4, with 6 bases in between. CDR1 and CDR2 (germline): SGHTA, FQGNSA. The CDR3 DNA reads TGTGCCAGCAGCTTAGCACAGAATAATGAAAAACTGTTTTTT. Amino acids: CASSLAQNNEKLFF.

This sequence joins TRBV29-1 and TRBJ2-7, with 8 bases lining up with TRBD1. CDR1 is SQVTM, CDR2 ANQGSEA, per germline. The CDR3 sequence is 12 residues long. CDR3 bases: TGCAGTGCCGGGACAGGAGACTACGAGCAGTACTTC. Translating it yields CSAGTGDYEQYF.

The chain employs TRBV28 and TRBJ1-4; 7 positions match TRBD1. The CDR3 runs to 16 residues. The V gene's germline CDR1 is MDHEN and CDR2 SYDVKM. Unmatched junction bases numbered 7, after V lost 6 bases and J lost 0 bases. The CDR3 here is CASRPTGKATNEKLFF. The CDR3 bases are TGTGCCAGCAGGCCGACAGGGAAAGCAACTAATGAAAAACTGTTTTTT.

The rearrangement joins TRBV19 to TRBJ2-1; 8 bases map to TRBD2. The CDR3 is 15 amino acids. CDR1 LNHDA and CDR2 SQIVND come from the germline V gene (reference sequence). After removal of 5 bases from V and 4 bases from J, the junction contained 7 bases not matched to a gene. CDR3 sequence (DNA): TGTGCCAGTAGTTCGAGCGGGAGCGCATACAATGAGCAGTTCTTC. Protein: CASSSSGSAYNEQFF.

This chain links TRBV2 with TRBJ2-3; D possibly corresponds to TRBD2 (5 bases). Trimming cost V 6 bases and J 1 base, with 11 bases left between them. CDR1 is SNHLY, CDR2 FYNNEI, per germline. This CDR3 has 14 residues. CDR3 DNA: TGTGCCAGCAGCCCACTAGACCGCACAGATACGCAGTATTTT. Translated: CASSPLDRTDTQYF.

This rearrangement joins TRBV6-1 to TRBJ2-5; weak D call: TRBD2 (6 bases). Germline values: CDR1 MNHNS, CDR2 SASEGT. Trimming stripped 3 bases from V and 7 bases from J, with 12 bases between. The CDR3 spans 13 residues. DNA of the CDR3: TGTGCCAGCAGTGATGGGTCAGCGGGGACCCAGTACTTC. Residues: CASSDGSAGTQYF.

This clone was picked up one time. The DNA for the CDR3 is TGTGCCAGCAGCCAAGAGGGCAGGGGTGGAAACACCATATATTTT. Protein sequence: CASSQEGRGGNTIYF. V is TRBV3-1 (or the pseudogene TRBV3-2) and J is TRBJ1-3, with a weak D call TRBD1 (6 bases). Per germline, CDR1 LGHDT and CDR2 YNNKEL (reference sequence). CDR3 size: 15 residues. With 0 bases removed from V and 3 bases from J, the gap between germline ends came to 9 bases.